Only a few counts were recorded for the clone carrying this TCR beta chain. Its antigen remains unknown. General study points: In terms of TCR gene usage, tumor memory CD4+ T cells clustered together with blood and lymph node memory CD4+ cells, as well as with lymph node naive CD4+ cells.

Trimming stripped 5 bases from V and 1 base from J, with 12 bases between. This CDR3 contains 15 residues. From the 5' RACE reads, TCRdb called clonotypes with MiXCR, one entry per CDR3 protein. The data contain roughly 64,000 distinct CDR3 sequences, about 22% of them singletons. The sample consisted of memory CD4+ T cells sorted from a lymph node. Subset denoted: memory CD4+ T cells, CD4+CD45RO+CD25-. The TCR was taken from a female donor with breast cancer. The V and J genes are TRBV12-3 or TRBV12-4 and TRBJ1-5; D is ambiguous. The DNA for the CDR3 is TGTGCCAGCAGTCCCCAGGCAGCAAGCAATCAGCCCCAGCATTTT. This encodes CASSPQAASNQPQHF.